This TCR beta chain was identified in a study of T cell responses to AZD1222 COVID-19 vaccine. With V trimmed by 4 bases and J by 1 base, 12 bases remained unmatched. CDR1 is SGHRS and CDR2 is YFSETQ in the germline V gene. The CDR3 has 17 amino acids. Clones were read by immunoSEQ multiplex PCR, and TCRdb kept only the in-frame ones, dropping some. The sample lists 85,000 to 100,000 clones, approximately 90% occurring once. The chain uses TRBV5-1 and TRBJ2-5; 8 positions agree with TRBD1. The source was peripheral blood, collected 28 days after the second AZD1222 dose. The receptor was derived from an adult who received the AZD1222 COVID-19 vaccine. This CDR3 is CASSAGGAVSGQETQYF. DNA for the CDR3: TGCGCCAGCAGCGCAGGGGGCGCGGTGTCCGGCCAAGAGACCCAGTACTTC.